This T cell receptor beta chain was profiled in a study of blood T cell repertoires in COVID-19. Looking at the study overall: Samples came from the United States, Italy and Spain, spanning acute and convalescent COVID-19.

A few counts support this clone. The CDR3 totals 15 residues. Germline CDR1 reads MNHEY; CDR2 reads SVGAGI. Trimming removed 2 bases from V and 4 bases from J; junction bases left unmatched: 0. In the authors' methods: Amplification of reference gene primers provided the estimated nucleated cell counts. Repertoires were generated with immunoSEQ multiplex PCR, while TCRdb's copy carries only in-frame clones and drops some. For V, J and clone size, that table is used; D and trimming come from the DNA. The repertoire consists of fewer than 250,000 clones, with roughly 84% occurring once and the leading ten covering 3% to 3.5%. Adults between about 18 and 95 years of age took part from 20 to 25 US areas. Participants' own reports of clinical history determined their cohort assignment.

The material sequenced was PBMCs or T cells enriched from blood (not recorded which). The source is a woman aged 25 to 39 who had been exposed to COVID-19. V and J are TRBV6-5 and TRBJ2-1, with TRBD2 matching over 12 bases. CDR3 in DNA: TGTGCCAGCAGTTACACTAGCGGGGGGTACAATGAGCAGTTCTTC. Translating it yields CASSYTSGGYNEQFF.